The next 31 T cell receptor beta chains were all read from a single sample in a study of cytomegalovirus exposure and HLA in healthy donors. PCR employed 60 Vbeta and 13 Jbeta primers. Profiled with immunoSEQ multiplex PCR; TCRdb holds only in-frame clones, not every one. The sample records about 35,000 clones, 75% to 85% being singletons. Sequenced sample: PBMCs. The receptors derive from a male donor in good health and CMV-seronegative.

The CDR3: CASSLRTKHYGYTF. As DNA, the CDR3 is TGTGCCAGCAGTCTTCGGACAAAACACTATGGCTACACCTTC. The V gene is TRBV28, the J gene TRBJ1-2; D is perhaps TRBD1 (5 bases). The ends were cut back, 5 bases at V and 3 bases at J, with 13 bases in the middle. Germline V gives CDR1 MDHEN, CDR2 SYDVKM. This CDR3 comprises 14 residues.

This clone was found once. The CDR3 is CASSRTGAGITEAFF. The CDR3 nucleotides are TGTGCCAGCAGCCGGACAGGTGCAGGGATCACTGAAGCTTTCTTT. The chain carries TRBV6-5 and TRBJ1-1, with 7 bases identical to TRBD1. CDR3 size: 15 residues. With 6 bases clipped from V and 4 bases from J, the junction kept 11 bases outside the gene matches. Germline CDR1 MNHEY, CDR2 SVGAGI.

The chain combines TRBV5-4 with TRBJ1-4; 9 bases match TRBD1. The CDR3 runs to 14 residues. V dropped 4 bases and J dropped 7; count of bases not matched to a gene: 5. Germline CDR1 is SGHNT and CDR2 is YYREEE (reference sequence). Here the CDR3 reads CASSQQGAVEKLFF. CDR3 nucleotides: TGTGCCAGCAGCCAACAGGGGGCGGTTGAAAAACTGTTTTTT.

The gene calls are TRBV11-3 and TRBJ1-1; the D gene is possibly TRBD1 (5 bases). V lost 3 bases and J lost 2, with 7 bases in between. This CDR3 has 13 residues. Per germline, CDR1 SGHNT and CDR2 YENEEA. In DNA form, the CDR3 reads TGTGCCAGCAGCTTCCGGACAAACACTGAAGCTTTCTTT. Translation: CASSFRTNTEAFF.

This chain uses TRBV5-1 with TRBJ1-6, with unresolved D. CDR3 length equals 15 residues. V lost 1 base and J 0 bases, leaving 5 bases between the germline ends. CDR1 is SGHRS and CDR2 is YFSETQ in the germline V gene. The CDR3 protein is CASSLLSSYNSPLHF. The CDR3 nucleotides are TGCGCCAGCAGCTTGCTGAGCTCCTATAATTCACCCCTCCACTTT.

The chain carries TRBV19 and TRBJ2-6; maybe TRBD1 (6 bases). The CDR3 runs to 16 residues. Germline V gives CDR1 LNHDA, CDR2 SQIVND (reference sequence). Trimming left V 7 bases short and J 0 bases short, with 13 bases between. In DNA form, the CDR3 reads TGTGCCAGTACGCACAGGGAGTACTCTGGGGCCAACGTCCTGACTTTC. Translated: CASTHREYSGANVLTF.

This chain connects TRBV7-9 to TRBJ1-2; D is unresolved. The CDR3 totals 12 residues. Germline V gene data show CDR1 as SEHNR and CDR2 as FQNEAQ (reference sequence). The ends were cut back, 8 bases at V and 3 bases at J, with 10 bases in the middle. CDR3 nucleotides: TGTGCCAGCTCGCGGGAAGACTATGGCTACACCTTC. It encodes CASSREDYGYTF.

The rearrangement links TRBV23-1 to TRBJ1-1; 10 positions match TRBD1. TRBV23-1 is identified as an open reading frame with a role that is uncertain. CDR3 size: 16 residues. Trimming at V came to 7 bases and at J to 4 bases, leaving 12 bases not matched to a gene. The CDR3 DNA reads TGCGCCAGCACTCCCCCCGGGACAGGGGATCGCACTGAAGCTTTCTTT. The encoded protein is CASTPPGTGDRTEAFF.

The genes are TRBV29-1 and TRBJ1-1; D unresolved. V was trimmed by 2 bases and J by 1 base, leaving 8 bases between them. The CDR3 length is 13 residues. The V gene's germline CDR1 is SQVTM and CDR2 ANQGSEA. CDR3 loop: CSVEIVRNTEAFF. The CDR3 DNA is TGCAGCGTTGAAATAGTAAGGAACACTGAAGCTTTCTTT.

The rearrangement joins TRBV11-2 to TRBJ1-4; no clear D gene. Germline V CDR1 and CDR2: SGHAT, FQNNGV. The CDR3 loop spans 14 amino acids. Trimming pared 4 bases from V and 5 bases from J, leaving 11 bases between. CDR3 coding DNA: TGTGCCAGCAGCTGGGCGGGTGGAAATGAAAAACTGTTTTTT. It encodes CASSWAGGNEKLFF.

The rearrangement uses TRBV25-1 and TRBJ1-2, with D tentatively TRBD1 (5 bases). Germline V gives CDR1 MGHDK, CDR2 SYGVNS. Trimming shortened V by 2 bases and J by 7 bases, and 11 bases separated the two germline ends. The CDR3 totals 13 residues. CDR3 in DNA: TGTGCCAGCAGTGAAATAGGGGCTGGTGGCTACACCTTC. This sequence encodes CASSEIGAGGYTF.

The rearrangement links TRBV29-1 to TRBJ1-1; 9 bases match TRBD1. The V segment lost 1 base and the J segment 3 bases; nucleotides outside the gene matches: 9. The CDR3 runs to 16 residues. Germline V lookup: CDR1 SQVTM, CDR2 ANQGSEA. The CDR3 sequence is CSVEVLPGQGDTEAFF. CDR3 sequence (DNA): TGCAGCGTTGAAGTTCTCCCGGGACAGGGCGACACTGAAGCTTTCTTT.

The CDR3 spells CASSYSVANTEAFF. The CDR3 DNA follows: TGTGCCAGCAGTTACTCGGTAGCGAACACTGAAGCTTTCTTT. This sequence joins TRBV6-5 and TRBJ1-1; no clear D. Germline CDR1 and CDR2: MNHEY and SVGAGI. This CDR3 has 14 amino acids. V was cut by 0 bases and J by 1 base, with 6 bases left in between.

The chain is built from TRBV19 and TRBJ1-5; D is ambiguous. The CDR3 consists of 15 residues. Germline CDR1 is LNHDA and CDR2 is SQIVND (reference sequence). The V and J ends lost 1 base and 2 bases respectively, with 9 bases between them. The CDR3 loop reads CASSIGGIGNQPQHF. The CDR3 nucleotides read TGTGCCAGTAGTATAGGAGGGATCGGCAATCAGCCCCAGCATTTT.

The rearrangement uses TRBV11-2 and TRBJ2-7, with D possibly matching TRBD1 (5 bases). Trimming stripped 2 bases from V and 3 bases from J, with 8 bases between. The length of the CDR3 is 13 residues. The germline V gene encodes CDR1 SGHAT and CDR2 FQNNGV. The CDR3 loop is CASSLQGLYEQYF. CDR3 nucleotide sequence: TGTGCCAGCAGCTTACAGGGTCTCTACGAGCAGTACTTC.

The V and J genes are TRBV30 and TRBJ1-1, with unresolved D. The CDR3 totals 10 residues. Germline CDR1 and CDR2: GTSNPN and SVGIG (reference sequence). The DNA for the CDR3 is TGTGTCCTCTCGAGATCTGAAGCTTTCTTT. It is translated as CVLSRSEAFF.

This clone is a singleton in its sample. The rearrangement joins TRBV5-1 to TRBJ1-1; tentatively, D is TRBD1 (5 bases). This CDR3 spans 14 amino acids. Trimming took 0 bases from V and 3 from J, leaving 9 bases between them. Germline loops: CDR1 SGHRS, CDR2 YFSETQ. CDR3 nucleotides: TGCGCCAGCAGCTTGGGACAGCTCTACACTGAAGCTTTCTTT. Translating it yields CASSLGQLYTEAFF. The full variable domain, in which reference TRBV5-1 and TRBJ1-1 provide the parts outside the CDR3, is KAGVTQTPRYLIKTRGQQVTLSCSPISGHRSVSWYQQTPGQGLQFLFEYFSETQRNKGNFPGRFSGRQFSNSRSEMNVSTLELGDSALYLCASSLGQLYTEAFFGQGTRLTVV.

J is TRBJ1-4 and V is TRBV11-2; tentatively, D is TRBD1 (5 bases). CDR1 is SGHAT and CDR2 is FQNNGV in the germline V gene. The V and J ends lost 0 bases and 8 bases respectively, with 10 bases between them. This CDR3 is 14 amino acids long. In DNA form, the CDR3 reads TGTGCCAGCAGCTTAGAAAGGGGTACGGAAAAACTGTTTTTT. This codes for CASSLERGTEKLFF.

J is TRBJ1-2 and V is TRBV25-1, with 9 positions matching TRBD1. CDR3 size: 15 residues. J lost 7 bases, V lost 5 bases, and 11 bases had no gene match. Germline V gives CDR1 MGHDK, CDR2 SYGVNS. The CDR3 spells CASSTLGDRGGGYTF. The CDR3, as DNA: TGTGCCAGCAGTACTCTGGGTGACAGGGGGGGTGGCTACACCTTC.

V gene TRBV20-1 combines with J gene TRBJ1-2; the D is unclear. Trimming removed 5 bases at V and 5 bases at J, with 6 bases between. The CDR3 runs 10 residues. Germline CDR1 is DFQATT and CDR2 is SNEGSKA (reference sequence). The CDR3 region is CSASGYGYTF. The CDR3 coding sequence is TGCAGTGCTTCGGGTTATGGCTACACCTTC.

The chain employs TRBV5-1 and TRBJ1-4; D may be TRBD1 (5 bases). This CDR3 is built from 14 residues. Deletions cut 5 bases from V and 1 base from J, with 9 bases between. Germline V gives CDR1 SGHRS, CDR2 YFSETQ. The CDR3 nucleotides read TGCGCCAGCAGTTCTAGGGGAACTAATGAAAAACTGTTTTTT. This sequence encodes CASSSRGTNEKLFF.

A few counts support this clone. CDR3 nucleotide sequence: TGTGCCAGCGGAGTGACCGGGAATGAGCAGTTCTTC. Translating it yields CASGVTGNEQFF. The chain uses TRBV28 and TRBJ2-1; no firm D call. The CDR3 extends over 12 amino acids. Trimming shortened V by 8 bases and J by 7 bases, and 12 bases separated the two germline ends. The germline gives CDR1 MDHEN, CDR2 SYDVKM.

In its sample, this clone was seen a few times. The chain uses TRBV10-2 and TRBJ2-6; 9 positions match TRBD1. The J segment lost 1 base and the V segment lost 8 bases, leaving 3 bases of the junction unmatched. The CDR3 length is 15 residues. Per the germline V gene, CDR1 is WSHSY and CDR2 is SAAADI. The CDR3 spells CASGDRESGANVLTF. CDR3 bases: TGCGCCAGCGGGGACAGGGAATCTGGGGCCAACGTCCTGACTTTC.

The chain employs TRBV4-1 and TRBJ2-3; 12 bases are a match to TRBD2. V shed 1 base, J shed 2 bases, and the junction held 7 bases outside the gene matches. The germline gives CDR1 MGHRA, CDR2 YSYEKL. The CDR3 consists of 18 residues. This chain's CDR3 is CASSQVAASGGATDTQYF. CDR3 bases: TGCGCCAGCAGCCAAGTCGCGGCTAGCGGGGGGGCCACAGATACGCAGTATTTT.

The CDR3 here is CASRGLAGSYNEQFF. CDR3 bases: TGTGCCAGCAGGGGACTAGCGGGCTCCTACAATGAGCAGTTCTTC. This chain uses TRBV6-5 with TRBJ2-1, with 12 nucleotides matching TRBD2. Germline V CDR1 and CDR2: MNHEY, SVGAGI. V shed 6 bases and J 0 bases; nucleotides not matched to a gene: 0. The CDR3 totals 15 residues.

This sequence joins TRBV27 and TRBJ1-1; D not resolved. CDR1 is MNHEY, CDR2 SMNVEV, per germline (reference sequence). There are 15 residues in the CDR3. Trimming took 3 bases from V and 2 from J, leaving 13 bases between them. CDR3 bases: TGTGCCAGCAGTTTCTTTGGCGGTATTAACACTGAAGCTTTCTTT. This translates into CASSFFGGINTEAFF.

This clone turned up a few times. V and J are TRBV5-8 and TRBJ1-1; perhaps TRBD1 as D (6 bases). With 8 bases removed from V and 3 bases from J, the gap between germline ends came to 17 bases. The germline gives CDR1 SGHTS, CDR2 YDEGEE. This CDR3 contains 14 residues. The CDR3 reads CARTLSGGDTEAFF. The CDR3 region has the DNA TGTGCCAGAACGCTCAGCGGGGGCGACACTGAAGCTTTCTTT.

The V gene is TRBV5-4, the J gene TRBJ1-2, with 9 bases fitting TRBD1. Germline CDR1 is SGHNT and CDR2 is YYREEE (reference sequence). The CDR3 spans 16 residues. V trimming: 0 bases; J trimming: 2 bases; junction bases outside the gene matches: 5. The CDR3 protein is CASSLAPGQGNYGYTF. DNA for the CDR3: TGTGCCAGCAGCTTGGCCCCCGGACAGGGGAACTATGGCTACACCTTC.

This chain uses TRBV4-2 with TRBJ1-5, with 9 bases matching TRBD1. Germline CDR1 is LGHNA and CDR2 is YNFKEQ. The CDR3 sequence is 16 residues long. The V segment lost 0 bases and the J segment 7 bases; nucleotides outside the gene matches: 7. The CDR3 sequence is CASSQDAQGARQPQHF. The CDR3 DNA follows: TGTGCCAGCAGCCAAGACGCACAGGGGGCCCGCCAGCCCCAGCATTTT.

The chain employs TRBV29-1 and TRBJ1-4, with D possibly TRBD1 on 6 matching bases. Trimming left V 4 bases short and J 5 bases short, with 14 bases between. CDR3 length: 14 amino acids. Germline assignment: CDR1 SQVTM and CDR2 ANQGSEA. CDR3 nucleotides: TGCAGCGTTGGACTGGGGGGGCCGAATGAAAAACTGTTTTTT. Amino acid sequence: CSVGLGGPNEKLFF.

The CDR3 DNA reads as TGTGCCATCAGTGTATCCGGGACAGGGGATATCACTGAAGCTTTCTTT. Translating it yields CAISVSGTGDITEAFF. The gene calls are TRBV10-3 and TRBJ1-1, with 10 bases identical to TRBD1. V dropped 4 bases and J dropped 4; count of bases not matched to a gene: 9. The CDR3 extends over 16 amino acids. From germline, CDR1 is ENHRY and CDR2 SYGVKD.